One sample yielded the 10 T cell receptor beta chains listed below, sequenced in a study of blood T cell repertoires in COVID-19. The repertoire was sequenced with immunoSEQ multiplex PCR; TCRdb's copy has only in-frame clones and lacks some. Among 190,000 or so clones listed, about 86% were seen once. The specimen sequenced was PBMCs or T cells enriched from blood (not recorded which). Receptors were obtained from a woman aged 30 to 39 who had been exposed to COVID-19.

The chain is built from TRBV15 and TRBJ1-1; D is uncertain. V shed 3 bases and J shed 5 bases, with 10 bases lying between them. CDR1 and CDR2 (germline): LNHNV, YYDKDF (reference sequence). The CDR3 sequence is 13 residues long. CDR3 sequence (DNA): TGTGCCACCAGCAGGGTGGGCAGGACTGAAGCTTTCTTT. It codes for CATSRVGRTEAFF.

The V and J genes are TRBV15 and TRBJ1-2; D gene ambiguous. The CDR3 has 16 amino acids. CDR1 LNHNV and CDR2 YYDKDF come from the germline V gene (reference sequence). V shed 0 bases and J shed 3 bases, with 14 bases lying between them. In DNA, the CDR3 is TGTGCCACCAGCAGAGATCTAAGATCGGGATACTATGGCTACACCTTC. As protein: CATSRDLRSGYYGYTF.

DNA for the CDR3: TGTGCCAGCAGTATAGATCAGCCCCAGCATTTT. It yields the protein CASSIDQPQHF. The chain combines TRBV2 with TRBJ1-5; D gene uncertain. In germline, CDR1 is SNHLY, CDR2 FYNNEI. This CDR3 is 11 amino acids long. V lost 5 bases and J 5 bases, leaving 4 bases between the germline ends.

This rearrangement joins TRBV2 to TRBJ2-1; D is uncertain. V was pared by 1 base and J by 4 bases, with 5 bases between. In germline, CDR1 is SNHLY, CDR2 FYNNEI. This CDR3 comprises 13 residues. The CDR3 loop reads CASSEDRYNEQFF. DNA of the CDR3: TGTGCCAGCAGTGAAGACAGATACAATGAGCAGTTCTTC.

The chain uses TRBV9 and TRBJ1-1; TRBD1 agrees at 11 bases. Per the germline V gene, CDR1 is SGDLS and CDR2 is YYNGEE. The CDR3 runs 14 residues. Germline trimming cut 3 bases from V and 4 bases from J; bases unmatched to any gene: 2. CDR3 loop: CASSEGTGGTEAFF. CDR3 bases: TGTGCCAGCAGCGAGGGGACAGGGGGCACTGAAGCTTTCTTT. The whole variable domain, remainder taken from reference TRBV9 and TRBJ1-1, is DSGVTQTPKHLITATGQRVTLRCSPRSGDLSVYWYQQSLDQGLQFLIQYYNGEERAKGNILERFSAQQFPDLHSELNLSSLELGDSALYFCASSEGTGGTEAFFGQGTRLTVV.

V usage is TRBV7-8 and J usage is TRBJ2-4; TRBD2 agrees at 9 bases. Germline CDR1 and CDR2: SGHVS and FQNEAQ. Losses at the gene ends were 5 bases for V and 6 bases for J; bases not matched to a gene: 8. CDR3 size: 15 residues. The chain's CDR3 is CASSLYLAGINIQYF. The CDR3 DNA is TGTGCCAGCAGCCTCTACCTAGCGGGGATAAACATTCAGTACTTC.

This rearrangement joins TRBV12-3 or TRBV12-4 to TRBJ1-2; D may be TRBD1 (5 bases). This CDR3 is built from 13 residues. The V end lost 4 bases, the J end lost 5 bases, and 11 bases lay between the germline ends. The CDR3 spells CASSWGVDYGYTF. CDR3 nucleotides: TGTGCCAGCAGTTGGGGGGTAGATTATGGCTACACCTTC.

The chain combines TRBV7-8 with TRBJ2-7, with a weak D call TRBD1 (7 bases). Trimming shortened V by 1 base and J by 3 bases, and 13 bases separated the two germline ends. Germline CDR1 reads SGHVS; CDR2 reads FQNEAQ. The CDR3 totals 15 residues. CDR3 in amino acids: CASSLGGQGGYEQYF. CDR3 DNA sequence: TGTGCCAGCAGCTTAGGAGGGCAGGGGGGCTACGAGCAGTACTTC.

CDR3: CASSVGDGAARGKLFF. Here the CDR3 DNA reads TGTGCCAGCAGCGTCGGAGATGGGGCGGCGCGGGGAAAACTGTTTTTT. This rearrangement joins TRBV9 to TRBJ1-4, with D tentatively TRBD1 (5 bases). V dropped 2 bases and J dropped 10 bases, with 21 bases sitting between them. This CDR3 has 16 amino acids. CDR1 and CDR2 (germline): SGDLS, YYNGEE.

The rearrangement joins TRBV6-5 to TRBJ2-5; 7 bases line up with TRBD2. V lost 1 base to trimming and J lost 2 bases; unmatched junction nucleotides: 1. Germline V gene sequence: CDR1 MNHEY, CDR2 SVGAGI. This CDR3 is built from 14 residues. CDR3 sequence (DNA): TGTGCCAGCAGTTACTTCGGGGGGCAAGAGACCCAGTACTTC. Encoded protein: CASSYFGGQETQYF.